Each of the 30 T cell receptor beta chains below was sequenced from the same sample in a study of blood T cells in healthy people across ages. PCR was performed a second time for about 7 to 12 cycles using a sample-barcoded 5' primer and a J-beta primer mix. MiXCR was run by TCRdb on the 5' RACE reads, yielding one entry per CDR3 protein. This table holds roughly 800,000 distinct CDR3 sequences, around 25% found once. These records were also assigned to another study, of T cells of mothers and their children.

The specimen sequenced was blood. The source of these receptors is a boy aged 10-17 years in good health.

V and J are TRBV6-1 and TRBJ2-1; D assignment may be TRBD1 or TRBD2 (6 bases each). The end of the DNA aligns better with TRBJ2-7, so the J call may be wrong. The CDR3 runs to 17 residues. Germline V gene lookup returns CDR1 MNHNS and CDR2 SASEGT. The CDR3 loop reads CASSRPRGLLRIYEQYF. The CDR3 nucleotides are TGTGCCAGCAGTAGACCCAGGGGACTCCTTCGAATTTACGAGCAGTACTTC.

This clonotype has just one count. The genes are TRBV15 and TRBJ1-1, with TRBD1 as a possible D gene (5 bases). V was trimmed by 3 bases and J by 7 bases, leaving 12 bases between them. The CDR3 consists of 13 residues. CDR1 is LNHNV, CDR2 YYDKDF, per germline (reference sequence). In nucleotides, the CDR3 is TGTGCCACCAGCAGTCGGGGCTCCGTTGAAGCTTTCTTT. This codes for CATSSRGSVEAFF.

This clonotype has a handful of counts. The J gene is TRBJ1-2, the V gene TRBV19; possible D gene TRBD1, 5 bases. Germline V CDR1 and CDR2: LNHDA, SQIVND (reference sequence). V lost 7 bases and J 4 bases, leaving 10 bases between the germline ends. The CDR3 spans 12 residues. The CDR3 nucleotides read TGTGCCAGTATTGACAGCCCCTATGGCTACACCTTC. Translating gives CASIDSPYGYTF. The whole variable domain, filled in from reference TRBV19 and TRBJ1-2, reads DGGITQSPKYLFRKEGQNVTLSCEQNLNHDAMYWYRQDPGQGLRLIYYSQIVNDFQKGDIAEGYSVSREKKESFPLTVTSAQKNPTAFYLCASIDSPYGYTFGSGTRLTVV.

This clonotype was counted many times. V is TRBV29-1 and J is TRBJ2-5; D may be TRBD2 (6 bases). The CDR3 extends over 11 amino acids. CDR1 and CDR2 (germline): SQVTM, ANQGSEA. CDR3 DNA: TGCACCCGGCGGGGTGGTGAGACCCAGTACTTC. Translation: CTRRGGETQYF.

The CDR3 nucleotides are TGCAGTGCTAAAAACCCTGAACTCGTGGCATACAATGAGCAGTTCTTC. It codes for CSAKNPELVAYNEQFF. The V gene is TRBV20-1, the J gene TRBJ2-1; D call uncertain. This CDR3 has 16 amino acids. Trimming cost V 4 bases and J 4 bases, with 20 bases left between them. Germline V CDR1 and CDR2: DFQATT, SNEGSKA (reference sequence).

This clonotype was picked up a small number of times. This chain connects TRBV7-9 to TRBJ2-5, with 10 bases that match TRBD1. The end of the DNA aligns better with TRBJ2-1, so the J call may be wrong. The V gene's germline CDR1 is SEHNR and CDR2 FQNEAQ (reference sequence). The CDR3 runs to 15 residues. This chain's CDR3 is CASSPGQGVYNEQFF. CDR3 nucleotide sequence: TGTGCCAGCAGCCCCGGACAGGGGGTCTACAATGAGCAGTTCTTC.

This clonotype appeared once. This rearrangement joins TRBV9 to TRBJ2-1; the D is unclear. The CDR3 totals 14 residues. Germline V CDR1 and CDR2: SGDLS, YYNGEE. Trimming stripped 4 bases from V and 6 bases from J, with 14 bases between. The CDR3 loop reads CASSPTTVINEQFF. The DNA for the CDR3 is TGTGCCAGCAGCCCCACCACGGTTATCAATGAGCAGTTCTTC.

This clonotype was counted only a few times. V is TRBV12-3 or TRBV12-4 and J is TRBJ2-3; TRBD1 is a possible D gene (6 bases). The CDR3 is 14 residues long. V was clipped by 3 bases and J by 3 bases, with 10 bases between them. In DNA form, the CDR3 reads TGTGCCAGCAGTTTTCGACAGGCGACAGATACGCAGTATTTT. Protein product: CASSFRQATDTQYF.

V usage is TRBV3-1 and J usage is TRBJ1-4; D is ambiguous. Germline-derived CDR1 and CDR2 are LGHDT and YNNKEL (reference sequence). This CDR3 spans 14 amino acids. Trimming left V 3 bases short and J 2 bases short, with 7 bases between. The CDR3 is CASSQTRTNEKLFF. CDR3 sequence (DNA): TGTGCCAGCAGCCAGACCCGGACTAATGAAAAACTGTTTTTT.

This clonotype has just one count. The V and J genes are TRBV7-2 and TRBJ2-5; D not certain. The closer fit of TRBJ2-1 to the DNA end suggests the J call may be wrong. The CDR3 has 14 residues. Germline V CDR1 and CDR2: SGHTA, FQGNSA. The CDR3 spells CASSLARIPNEQFF. CDR3 in DNA: TGTGCCAGCAGCTTAGCGAGGATTCCCAATGAGCAGTTCTTC.

The CDR3 nucleotides read TGTGCCAGCAGTTTGGACCGACAGGGGGTTCCTATTAACTATGGCTACACCTTC. Encoded protein: CASSLDRQGVPINYGYTF. V gene TRBV28 combines with J gene TRBJ1-2, with 9 bases identical to TRBD1. The CDR3 length is 18 residues. Germline CDR1 MDHEN, CDR2 SYDVKM. Germline trimming cut 3 bases from V and 1 base from J; bases unmatched to any gene: 12.

This chain joins TRBV7-9 and TRBJ2-1; D is uncertain. TRBJ2-5 matches the DNA end more closely, so the J call is doubtful. The germline CDR1 and CDR2 sequences are SEHNR and FQNEAQ (reference sequence). CDR3 length: 14 amino acids. CDR3 sequence reads: CASSPWTPQETQYF. CDR3 DNA: TGTGCCAGCAGCCCCTGGACGCCCCAAGAGACCCAGTACTTC.

The J gene is TRBJ2-1, the V gene TRBV29-1; TRBD2 aligns across 8 bases. The CDR3 runs to 15 residues. CDR1 and CDR2 (germline): SQVTM, ANQGSEA. V trimming: 6 bases; J trimming: 1 base; junction bases outside the gene matches: 8. The CDR3 nucleotides read TGCAGCGTGGTACCGGGACTAGGGTCCTACAATGAGCAGTTCTTC. This codes for CSVVPGLGSYNEQFF.

J is TRBJ2-5 and V is TRBV12-3 or TRBV12-4; TRBD2 agrees at 14 bases. The CDR3 spans 17 residues. V shed 5 bases, J shed 0 bases, and the junction held 5 bases outside the gene matches. Here the CDR3 reads CASSPGLAGANQETQYF. The CDR3 DNA follows: TGTGCCAGCAGTCCGGGACTAGCGGGGGCGAACCAAGAGACCCAGTACTTC.

The V and J genes are TRBV7-2 and TRBJ2-5; 8 bases match TRBD2. Germline V CDR1 and CDR2: SGHTA, FQGNSA. The CDR3 consists of 16 residues. V lost 4 bases, J lost 4 bases, and 11 bases stayed unmatched. In DNA form, the CDR3 reads TGTGCCAGCAGCTACCAGAAAGCGGGAGTGAGAGAGACCCAGTACTTC. Protein product: CASSYQKAGVRETQYF.

The chain links TRBV29-1 to TRBJ2-1, with 11 bases aligning to TRBD2. Germline CDR1 is SQVTM and CDR2 is ANQGSEA. V shed 6 bases, J shed 10 bases, and the junction held 14 bases outside the gene matches. This CDR3 spans 15 amino acids. The CDR3 DNA sequence: TGCAGCGTGCCTCGGTGGGGGACTAGCGGCGCAGAGCAGTTCTTC. Its translation: CSVPRWGTSGAEQFF.

The rearrangement joins TRBV7-9 to TRBJ2-5; no definite D call. V shed 4 bases and J shed 2 bases, with 8 bases lying between them. CDR3 length: 13 amino acids. Germline assignment: CDR1 SEHNR and CDR2 FQNEAQ (reference sequence). The DNA for the CDR3 is TGTGCCAGCAGCTCGCCTCTGCAAGAGACCCAGTACTTC. Translated, it gives CASSSPLQETQYF.

The chain carries TRBV7-3 and TRBJ2-3, with D perhaps TRBD1 (5 bases). CDR1 is SGHTA and CDR2 is FQGTGA in the germline V gene. Trimming pared 2 bases from V and 2 bases from J, leaving 20 bases between. This CDR3 has 18 residues. The CDR3 loop reads CASSLSPGPYTSTDTQYF. As DNA, the CDR3 is TGTGCCAGCAGCTTATCACCAGGGCCCTACACGTCCACAGATACGCAGTATTTT.

This rearrangement joins TRBV29-1 to TRBJ2-5; unclear D gene. Germline lookup yields CDR1 SQVTM and CDR2 ANQGSEA. The CDR3 consists of 13 residues. Trimming removed 4 bases at V and 0 bases at J, with 9 bases between. DNA of the CDR3: TGCAGCGTTGCAGCGCCGAACCAAGAGACCCAGTACTTC. Translation gives CSVAAPNQETQYF.

This clonotype was seen more than once but under ten times. This rearrangement joins TRBV4-1 to TRBJ1-1, with TRBD1 matching 7 bases. Unmatched junction bases numbered 8, after V lost 3 bases and J lost 4 bases. The germline V gene has CDR1 MGHRA and CDR2 YSYEKL. CDR3 length: 15 residues. The CDR3 region has the DNA TGCGCCAGCAGCCACCCTTCTCAGGGGGTCACTGAAGCTTTCTTT. Protein sequence: CASSHPSQGVTEAFF.

V usage is TRBV12-3 or TRBV12-4 and J usage is TRBJ2-2, with TRBD1 identical over 9 bases. CDR3 length: 17 amino acids. The J segment lost 1 base and the V segment lost 4 bases, leaving 7 bases of the junction unmatched. The CDR3 loop reads CASSSKQGALNTGELFF. Here the CDR3 DNA reads TGTGCCAGCAGTTCCAAACAGGGGGCATTGAACACCGGGGAGCTGTTTTTT.

This clonotype was picked up many times. The chain has TRBV7-9 and TRBJ2-5; D not certain. The CDR3 has 13 residues. Per the germline V gene, CDR1 is SEHNR and CDR2 is FQNEAQ (reference sequence). V lost 5 bases to trimming and J lost 2 bases, with 9 bases between them. CDR3 DNA: TGTGCCAGCAGCCCCGCCGCGCAAGAGACCCAGTACTTC. Its protein product is CASSPAAQETQYF. The variable domain in full, completed from reference TRBV7-9 and TRBJ2-5, reads DTGVSQNPRHKITKRGQNVTFRCDPISEHNRLYWYRQTLGQGPEFLTYFQNEAQLEKSRLLSDRFSAERPKGSFSTLEIQRTEQGDSAMYLCASSPAAQETQYFGPGTRLLVL.

The V call is TRBV7-2, the J call TRBJ2-3; D remains unclear. Germline V gives CDR1 SGHTA, CDR2 FQGNSA. This CDR3 contains 16 residues. V gave up 2 bases and J gave up 2 bases, with 14 bases separating them. This CDR3 is CASSLIGQHATDTQYF. The CDR3 DNA is TGTGCCAGCAGCTTAATCGGTCAGCACGCCACAGATACGCAGTATTTT.

The sample holds a few counts of this clonotype. The chain has TRBV5-1 and TRBJ2-1, with 10 bases that match TRBD2. V lost 4 bases to trimming and J lost 8 bases; unmatched junction nucleotides: 9. The CDR3 totals 15 residues. Germline loops: CDR1 SGHRS, CDR2 YFSETQ. The CDR3 DNA reads as TGCGCCAGCAGCGATGGGACTAGCGTTTCAGATGAGCAGTTCTTC. Its protein product is CASSDGTSVSDEQFF.

The rearrangement joins TRBV7-9 to TRBJ2-7; the match to TRBD1 covers 7 bases. Losses at the gene ends were 5 bases for V and 2 bases for J; bases not matched to a gene: 6. CDR3 length equals 14 residues. Germline lookup yields CDR1 SEHNR and CDR2 FQNEAQ (reference sequence). The CDR3 bases are TGTGCCAGCAGCGGGGACAGTCGTCCCTACGAGCAGTACTTC. It is translated as CASSGDSRPYEQYF.

The V gene is TRBV12-3 or TRBV12-4, the J gene TRBJ1-4, with 8 bases that match TRBD1. V lost 3 bases to trimming and J lost 0 bases; unmatched junction nucleotides: 6. The CDR3 has 17 amino acids. CDR3 amino acids: CASSLFGQGSTNEKLFF. The DNA for the CDR3 is TGTGCCAGCAGTTTGTTTGGACAGGGCTCAACTAATGAAAAACTGTTTTTT.

The genes are TRBV29-1 and TRBJ2-5; no reliable D call. This CDR3 region has 11 residues. V lost 2 bases to trimming and J lost 1 base, with 2 bases between them. Germline V lookup: CDR1 SQVTM, CDR2 ANQGSEA. The CDR3 sequence: CSVELQETQYF. CDR3 bases: TGCAGCGTTGAACTCCAAGAGACCCAGTACTTC.

The CDR3, as DNA: TGTGCCAGTAGTACAAGACAGACCTCCTACGAGCAGTACTTC. Residues: CASSTRQTSYEQYF. The chain couples TRBV19 to TRBJ2-7, with D possibly being TRBD1 (5 bases). Trimming removed 4 bases from V and 0 bases from J, with 10 bases in between. Germline CDR1 LNHDA, CDR2 SQIVND (reference sequence). CDR3 length: 14 residues. The complete variable domain, with remaining parts taken from reference TRBV19 and TRBJ2-7, reads DGGITQSPKYLFRKEGQNVTLSCEQNLNHDAMYWYRQDPGQGLRLIYYSQIVNDFQKGDIAEGYSVSREKKESFPLTVTSAQKNPTAFYLCASSTRQTSYEQYFGPGTRLTVT.

This clonotype was recorded a few times. This rearrangement joins TRBV29-1 to TRBJ2-3, with TRBD2 identical over 10 bases. With V trimmed by 8 bases and J by 1 base, 3 bases remained unmatched. This CDR3 is built from 13 residues. The germline CDR1 and CDR2 sequences are SQVTM and ANQGSEA. The CDR3 DNA reads TGCAGCATAGGGACTAGCGGCACAGATACGCAGTATTTT. Residues: CSIGTSGTDTQYF.

This clonotype has just one count. The genes are TRBV28 and TRBJ2-1; unclear D gene. The germline V gene encodes CDR1 MDHEN and CDR2 SYDVKM. The CDR3 extends over 12 amino acids. V gave up 3 bases and J gave up 10 bases, with 10 bases separating them. This CDR3 reads CASSFLAVEQFF. CDR3 nucleotides: TGTGCCAGCAGTTTCCTTGCGGTCGAGCAGTTCTTC.